These 3 T cell receptor beta chains were all obtained from the same sample, sequenced in a study of OX40 agonist ivuxolimab in advanced cancers. TCRdb keeps only in-frame clones here, not all; method: immunoSEQ multiplex PCR. The data show around 80,000 clones, approximately 86% seen once. The sample here was CD4+ or CD8+ T cells sorted from blood, taken in a trial of the OX40 agonist ivuxolimab. These receptors were collected from an adult with an advanced solid tumor such as melanoma, head and neck, liver or kidney cancer.

This sequence joins TRBV6-5 and TRBJ2-3, with a tentative D call TRBD2 (6 bases). Looked up from germline, CDR1 is MNHEY and CDR2 is SVGAGI. CDR3 length equals 15 residues. The V gene lost 6 bases and the J gene lost 3 bases, with 16 bases spanning the gap. The CDR3 nucleotides are TGTGCCAGCAGCCGGCGGGGAGGCGGGACAGATACGCAGTATTTT. It specifies CASSRRGGGTDTQYF.

The chain employs TRBV19 and TRBJ2-7; 8 nucleotides match TRBD2. The V gene end was trimmed by 10 bases and the J gene end by 4 bases; junction bases not matched to a gene: 15. Germline V gives CDR1 LNHDA, CDR2 SQIVND (reference sequence). This CDR3 region has 15 residues. CDR3 nucleotides: TGTGCCACTACCCCTACTAGCGGAAGTGGATACGAGCAGTACTTC. This gives the protein CATTPTSGSGYEQYF.

The chain carries TRBV5-1 and TRBJ1-4; D uncertain. CDR1 SGHRS and CDR2 YFSETQ come from the germline V gene. Trimming cost V 4 bases and J 7 bases, with 17 bases left between them. CDR3 length equals 15 residues. CDR3 sequence: CASSPEGSGGEKLFF. The DNA for the CDR3 is TGCGCCAGCAGCCCCGAGGGAAGTGGAGGTGAAAAACTGTTTTTT.